The 24 T cell receptor beta chains below were found in one sample sequenced in a study of CD8 T cells in ankylosing spondylitis. Points from the study as a whole: Roughly eight highly homologous variants made up a TCR beta motif, and this motif appeared characteristic of ankylosing spondylitis blood.

These receptors have no known antigen. TCRdb analysed the 5' RACE reads with MiXCR anew, one entry per CDR3 protein. The sample has roughly 670,000 distinct CDR3 sequences; around 17% are singletons. The source material was blood, either unsorted or a sorted T cell fraction (not recorded which). These receptors all come from a male donor with ankylosing spondylitis.

This clonotype has a handful of counts. The gene calls are TRBV7-9 and TRBJ2-3; 12 nucleotides agree with TRBD2. CDR1 is SEHNR and CDR2 is FQNEAQ in the germline V gene (reference sequence). After removal of 5 bases from V and 6 bases from J, the junction contained 9 bases not matched to a gene. This CDR3 is 16 amino acids long. In DNA, the CDR3 is TGTGCCAGCAGCCTAGGACTAGCGGGAAAGGGGGATACGCAGTATTTT. Translation: CASSLGLAGKGDTQYF. The variable domain in full, completed from reference TRBV7-9 and TRBJ2-3, reads DTGVSQNPRHKITKRGQNVTFRCDPISEHNRLYWYRQTLGQGPEFLTYFQNEAQLEKSRLLSDRFSAERPKGSFSTLEIQRTEQGDSAMYLCASSLGLAGKGDTQYFGPGTRLTVL.

This clonotype has at least ten counts. This rearrangement joins TRBV15 to TRBJ1-5, with D maybe TRBD1 (6 bases). From germline, CDR1 is LNHNV and CDR2 YYDKDF (reference sequence). V was shortened by 9 bases and J by 3 bases, with 18 bases between the two germline ends. This CDR3 region has 15 residues. CDR3 nucleotides: TGTGCCACGGCCTCGGGGGGCAGCAACAATCAGCCCCAGCATTTT. Translation gives CATASGGSNNQPQHF.

This clonotype was seen a handful of times. V is TRBV20-1 and J is TRBJ2-2; 8 bases line up with TRBD2. CDR3 length: 14 amino acids. CDR1 and CDR2 (germline): DFQATT, SNEGSKA (reference sequence). Losses at the gene ends were 2 bases for V and 11 bases for J; bases not matched to a gene: 10. The CDR3 DNA reads TGCAGTGCTAGAAGTCTAGCGGGCGGGGTTGAGCTGTTTTTT. Translating it yields CSARSLAGGVELFF.

This clonotype turned up a few times. V usage is TRBV20-1 and J usage is TRBJ1-1; D is unresolved. The V end lost 5 bases, the J end lost 0 bases, and 10 bases lay between the germline ends. Germline values: CDR1 DFQATT, CDR2 SNEGSKA (reference sequence). The CDR3 is 13 amino acids. CDR3 loop: CSAVGLMNTEAFF. The CDR3, as DNA: TGCAGTGCTGTCGGCTTAATGAACACTGAAGCTTTCTTT.

V usage is TRBV10-3 and J usage is TRBJ2-7, with 7 bases matching TRBD1. Per germline, CDR1 ENHRY and CDR2 SYGVKD. The J segment lost 3 bases and the V segment lost 4 bases, leaving 9 bases of the junction unmatched. CDR3 length equals 15 residues. The CDR3 bases are TGTGCCATCAGTGGGAGGACAGGTGGATTCTACGAGCAGTACTTC. It translates to CAISGRTGGFYEQYF.

The chain links TRBV6-5 to TRBJ1-3; D perhaps matches TRBD1 (5 bases). Trimming left V 0 bases short and J 7 bases short, with 10 bases between. This CDR3 has 14 amino acids. Germline CDR1 MNHEY, CDR2 SVGAGI. The CDR3 DNA reads TGTGCCAGCAGTTACTCGGGGACCAGGAACACCATATATTTT. This sequence encodes CASSYSGTRNTIYF.

This clonotype was seen a handful of times. The chain uses TRBV6-1 and TRBJ2-1, with D tentatively TRBD2 (7 bases). Germline V gene data show CDR1 as MNHNS and CDR2 as SASEGT. The ends were cut back, 4 bases at V and 0 bases at J, with 13 bases in the middle. The CDR3 loop spans 16 amino acids. CDR3 loop: CASSVRGGLSYNEQFF. CDR3 nucleotide sequence: TGTGCCAGCAGTGTCCGCGGGGGCCTCTCCTACAATGAGCAGTTCTTC.

This clonotype came up a few times. CDR3: CSARGGDRYQPQHF. The CDR3 DNA follows: TGCAGTGCTAGAGGGGGCGACAGGTATCAGCCCCAGCATTTT. This chain joins TRBV20-1 and TRBJ1-5; D may be TRBD1 (6 bases). V lost 1 base and J 5 bases, leaving 12 bases between the germline ends. The CDR3 extends over 14 amino acids. Per germline, CDR1 DFQATT and CDR2 SNEGSKA (reference sequence).

Only a few counts were recorded for this clonotype. V is TRBV14 and J is TRBJ1-2, with D uncertain. V lost 2 bases, J lost 2 bases, and 9 bases lay in between. The CDR3 covers 14 residues. CDR1 and CDR2 (germline): SGHDN, FVKESK. The CDR3 loop reads CASSQRTNNYGYTF. CDR3 nucleotide sequence: TGTGCCAGCAGCCAACGGACGAACAACTATGGCTACACCTTC. The full variable domain, with the rest looked up from reference TRBV14 and TRBJ1-2, is EAGVTQFPSHSVIEKGQTVTLRCDPISGHDNLYWYRRVMGKEIKFLLHFVKESKQDESGMPNNRFLAERTGGTYSTLKVQPAELEDSGVYFCASSQRTNNYGYTFGSGTRLTVV.

The chain employs TRBV5-1 and TRBJ1-1; D remains unclear. With 5 bases removed from V and 3 bases from J, the gap between germline ends came to 11 bases. CDR3 length: 13 residues. Germline CDR1 and CDR2: SGHRS and YFSETQ. The CDR3 DNA sequence: TGCGCCAGCAGTCCCCCCTCGGACACTGAAGCTTTCTTT. Translation gives CASSPPSDTEAFF.

This chain joins TRBV10-3 and TRBJ2-1; 7 bases agree with TRBD2. The CDR3 contains 14 residues. Germline V gene sequence: CDR1 ENHRY, CDR2 SYGVKD. Trimming cost V 3 bases and J 4 bases; bases outside gene matches: 3. The CDR3 is CAISDVLAYNEQFF. CDR3 DNA sequence: TGTGCCATCAGTGATGTACTAGCGTACAATGAGCAGTTCTTC.

This chain uses TRBV5-1 with TRBJ1-6; D might be TRBD1 (6 bases). V shed 3 bases and J shed 9 bases, with 16 bases lying between them. The CDR3 spans 15 residues. Germline CDR1 reads SGHRS; CDR2 reads YFSETQ. CDR3 protein: CASSSDAGGSSPLHF. The CDR3 DNA reads TGCGCCAGCAGCTCCGACGCCGGGGGCAGTTCACCCCTCCACTTT.

This chain joins TRBV4-3 and TRBJ2-7; tentatively, D is TRBD1 or TRBD2 (5 bases each). V was pared by 2 bases and J by 3 bases, with 11 bases between. CDR3 length: 14 amino acids. Per the germline V gene, CDR1 is LGHNA and CDR2 is YSLEER. CDR3 bases: TGCGCCAGCAGCCAAATCGGGGCCCACTACGAGCAGTACTTC. Protein product: CASSQIGAHYEQYF.

This clonotype was detected many times. V usage is TRBV12-3 or TRBV12-4 and J usage is TRBJ1-1; unclear D gene. The CDR3 has 12 amino acids. Trimming stripped 5 bases from V and 3 bases from J, with 7 bases between. The CDR3 loop is CASSPWDTEAFF. As DNA, the CDR3 is TGTGCCAGCAGTCCCTGGGACACTGAAGCTTTCTTT.

This clonotype was counted many times. The rearrangement joins TRBV10-3 to TRBJ2-5; 12 nucleotides line up with TRBD2. The germline V gene has CDR1 ENHRY and CDR2 SYGVKD. This CDR3 contains 15 residues. Trimming at V came to 5 bases and at J to 6 bases, leaving 7 bases not matched to a gene. CDR3 loop: CAISRLAGALQTQYF. The CDR3 region has the DNA TGTGCCATCAGTCGACTAGCGGGAGCTCTTCAGACCCAGTACTTC.

V and J are TRBV5-1 and TRBJ1-6; D remains unclear. The CDR3 spans 15 residues. CDR1 is SGHRS and CDR2 is YFSETQ in the germline V gene. Trimming removed 0 bases from V and 9 bases from J, with 13 bases in between. In nucleotides, the CDR3 is TGCGCCAGCAGCTTGGCCGGTACCGGCGGTTCACCCCTCCACTTT. It codes for CASSLAGTGGSPLHF.

This clonotype turned up a few times. The chain recombines TRBV27 with TRBJ2-7; TRBD2 matches at 9 bases. Trimming took 6 bases from V and 5 from J; bases not matched to a gene: 11. Per germline, CDR1 MNHEY and CDR2 SMNVEV (reference sequence). The CDR3 runs 15 residues. CDR3 sequence reads: CASRVGGRDPHEQYF. CDR3 coding DNA: TGTGCCAGCAGAGTTGGCGGGAGGGACCCCCACGAGCAGTACTTC.

This clonotype was seen only once. The J gene is TRBJ2-7, the V gene TRBV11-2; no reliable D call. This CDR3 spans 12 amino acids. Germline V CDR1 and CDR2: SGHAT, FQNNGV. V lost 5 bases to trimming and J lost 7 bases, with 12 bases between them. CDR3 region: CASSPRGWEQYF. CDR3 bases: TGTGCCAGCAGCCCCCGTGGCTGGGAGCAGTACTTC.

The gene calls are TRBV6-5 and TRBJ2-6; the D is unclear. The germline V gene has CDR1 MNHEY and CDR2 SVGAGI. This CDR3 region has 16 residues. With 0 bases removed from V and 4 bases from J, the gap between germline ends came to 10 bases. In nucleotides, the CDR3 is TGTGCCAGCAGTTACTCGGACCGGTCAGGGGCCAACGTCCTGACTTTC. This codes for CASSYSDRSGANVLTF.

The chain uses TRBV15 and TRBJ2-7; either TRBD1 or TRBD2 may fit D (6 bases each). Trimming took 8 bases from V and 1 from J, leaving 18 bases between them. Germline V gene data show CDR1 as LNHNV and CDR2 as YYDKDF (reference sequence). This CDR3 is 15 amino acids long. CDR3 amino acids: CATGTTGRTSYEQYF. In nucleotides, the CDR3 is TGTGCCACCGGTACCACAGGGAGGACGTCCTACGAGCAGTACTTC.

This clonotype was observed a few times. This chain joins TRBV2 and TRBJ2-1; TRBD2 agrees at 10 bases. Germline V gene sequence: CDR1 SNHLY, CDR2 FYNNEI. CDR3 length: 16 amino acids. After removal of 6 bases from V and 0 bases from J, the junction contained 5 bases not matched to a gene. The CDR3 loop is CASRVSGRSSYNEQFF. CDR3 nucleotides: TGTGCCAGCAGGGTTAGCGGGAGGAGCTCCTACAATGAGCAGTTCTTC.

The V call is TRBV7-3, the J call TRBJ2-2; 13 nucleotides line up with TRBD2. This CDR3 comprises 17 residues. V lost 5 bases, J lost 8 bases, and 11 bases stayed unmatched. CDR1 and CDR2 from the germline V gene are SGHTA and FQGTGA. Here the CDR3 DNA reads TGTGCCAGCAGCCCACGAGGACTAGCGGGAGTAGATGGGGAGCTGTTTTTT. It codes for CASSPRGLAGVDGELFF.

The chain carries TRBV5-1 and TRBJ1-1, with 7 nucleotides matching TRBD1. Germline V lookup: CDR1 SGHRS, CDR2 YFSETQ. This CDR3 spans 15 amino acids. J was trimmed by 5 bases and V by 4 bases; bases with no gene match: 11. The CDR3 nucleotides are TGCGCCAGCAGCGGGGGGAACAGGGGAGGAACTGAAGCTTTCTTT. This gives the protein CASSGGNRGGTEAFF.

As regards this clonotype: Sequence at one end of the junction differs from germline and may be a read error. The chain combines TRBV5-1 with TRBJ2-7; either TRBD1 or TRBD2 may fit D (5 bases each). Germline CDR1 and CDR2: SGHRS and YFSETQ. The CDR3 totals 12 residues. CDR3 in amino acids: CASSLALGEPHF. CDR3 nucleotides: TGCGCCAGCAGCTTGGCCCTGGGGGAACCGCACTTC.